This TCR beta chain was sequenced during a study of T cell repertoires in cytomegalovirus infection. Study-level background: Indicated by public TCR beta signatures were CMV infection and matching HLA type.

TCRdb independently ran MiXCR on the reads; one entry per CDR3 protein. Counted here are some 300,000 distinct CDR3 sequences, 9.6% occurring once; the ten biggest clones make up over 2.5%. CDR1 and CDR2 from the germline V gene are SGHNT and YENEEA. The CDR3 has 17 amino acids. The V gene lost 1 base and the J gene lost 0 bases, with 13 bases spanning the gap. Study-level results: In two of eight donors, the top clonotype was HLA-C-restricted CMV-specific. The cumulative frequency of public TCR beta families identified carriers of CMV plus the relevant HLA.

This clonotype came up many times. Its antigen is undetermined. This chain joins TRBV11-3 and TRBJ2-1; D is possibly TRBD1 or TRBD2 (5 bases each). The material sequenced was PBMCs. The receptor was derived from a human donor in good health (CMV status not recorded). Some clones in this sample may be carry-over from other donors' samples. The CDR3 DNA follows: TGTGCCAGCAGCTTAGGATCGTGGGGGTACTCCTACAATGAGCAGTTCTTC. This gives the protein CASSLGSWGYSYNEQFF.